Sequencing of this TCR beta chain was carried out in a study of cytomegalovirus exposure and HLA in healthy donors. Overall study results and limits: Evidence from a later analysis indicated that most CMV-associated TCR beta chains looked HLA-restricted. The classifier was said to identify cytomegalovirus status with high specificity and sensitivity. Prediction of most subjects' HLA-A and HLA-B alleles by TCR beta sequences was reportedly accurate. An analysis that was carried out later associated about 17,000 TCR beta sequences with HLA alleles at 0.05 false discovery rate.

On this clone itself: Its antigen is currently unknown.

Germline-derived CDR1 and CDR2 are SQVTM and ANQGSEA. The junction had 6 bases not matched to a gene; V was cut back by 2 bases and J by 5 bases. The CDR3 covers 15 residues. Primers: 60 Vbeta forward and 13 Jbeta reverse. Here immunoSEQ multiplex PCR was the method, and the copy in TCRdb shows in-frame clones only, minus some. The data hold about 190,000 clones, with about 83% observed a single time. The specimen sequenced was PBMCs. The sequence derives from a man aged 35 to 55 in good health and CMV-seropositive. V and J are TRBV29-1 and TRBJ2-2, with 9 nucleotides matching TRBD2. This CDR3 reads CSVELARGGTGELFF. The CDR3 coding sequence is TGCAGCGTTGAACTGGCGCGGGGGGGGACCGGGGAGCTGTTTTTT.